This T cell receptor (beta chain) comes out of a study of blood T cell repertoires in COVID-19. This CDR3 region has 16 residues. Trimming left V 4 bases short and J 1 base short, with 17 bases between. Germline-derived CDR1 and CDR2 are LGHDT and YNNKEL (reference sequence). Only in-frame clones appear in the TCRdb table, and some are missing; sequencing was by immunoSEQ multiplex PCR. The data show approximately 390,000 clones, with around 87% seen just once and 2% to 2.5% held by the top ten. The genes are TRBV3-1 (or the pseudogene TRBV3-2) and TRBJ2-7; possibly TRBD2 for D (6 bases). The clonotype was recovered from an older woman with COVID-19, enrolled during active disease. Specimen: peripheral blood. Written as DNA, the CDR3 is TGTGCCAGCAGCCCCGGCTCTAGCGTATCATCCTACGAGCAGTACTTC. This codes for CASSPGSSVSSYEQYF.